The T cell receptor beta chain described here comes from a study of blood T cell repertoires in COVID-19. Everyone who took part was roughly 18 to 89 years old, and they came from 20 to 25 US areas. Researchers sorted participants into cohorts using their self-reported clinical history. Shortly before study entry, within 2 weeks, exposed participants had met a COVID-19 case. Original handling: It was from reference gene primer amplification that nucleated cell counts were estimated. Sequenced by immunoSEQ multiplex PCR; TCRdb stores in-frame clones only, minus some. The V and J calls and clone size are taken from that table; D and trimming were inferred from the DNA. The table lists approximately 150,000 clones, approximately 86% of them singletons. The germline V gene has CDR1 SGHAT and CDR2 FQNNGV. This CDR3 has 14 residues. J lost 6 bases, V lost 6 bases, and 7 bases had no gene match.

This TCR came from a woman aged 40 to 50 who had been exposed to COVID-19. The rearrangement links TRBV11-2 to TRBJ2-4, with TRBD1 identical over 8 bases. Specimen: PBMCs or T cells enriched from blood (not recorded which). This CDR3 is CASRPGTGGNIQYF. The CDR3 DNA sequence: TGTGCCAGCAGGCCTGGGACAGGTGGAAACATTCAGTACTTC.